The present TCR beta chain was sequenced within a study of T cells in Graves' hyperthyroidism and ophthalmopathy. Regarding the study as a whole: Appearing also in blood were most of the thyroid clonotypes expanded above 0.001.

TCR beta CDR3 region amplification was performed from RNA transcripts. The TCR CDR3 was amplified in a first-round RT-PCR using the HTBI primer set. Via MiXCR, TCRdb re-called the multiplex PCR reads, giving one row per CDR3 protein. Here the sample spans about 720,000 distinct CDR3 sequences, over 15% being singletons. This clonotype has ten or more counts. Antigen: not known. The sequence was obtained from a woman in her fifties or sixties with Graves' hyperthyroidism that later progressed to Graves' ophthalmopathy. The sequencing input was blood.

The CDR3 nucleotides read TGTGCCAGCAGAGACGACGAGGGAGCTGGAAACACCATATATTTT. This codes for CASRDDEGAGNTIYF. The V gene is TRBV6-1, the J gene TRBJ1-3; D gene ambiguous. V lost 6 bases and J lost 2, with 14 bases in between. The germline gives CDR1 MNHNS, CDR2 SASEGT. This CDR3 spans 15 amino acids.